A selection of T cell receptor beta chains follows, all from one sample in a study of response to subunit inactivated influenza vaccine. From the RT-PCR reads, TCRdb called clonotypes with MiXCR, one entry per CDR3 protein. The table shows about 540,000 distinct CDR3 sequences, with roughly 25% occurring only once. Another study also made use of these data, one on T cells expressing NK-cell markers.

The sample was CD4+ T cells sorted from PBMCs, taken 11 to 12 days after vaccination. The receptors derive from a man aged 50 to 60 who received an inactivated influenza vaccine. The CDR3 runs from the conserved cysteine through the conserved F or W. The order of the fields is V gene, J gene, D gene, CDR3 protein. The D gene is left open where the match is weak.

v_gene: TRBV6-5; j_gene: TRBJ1-2; d_gene: NA; CDR3aa: CASRGRNYGYTF
v_gene: TRBV11-2; j_gene: TRBJ2-2; d_gene: NA; CDR3aa: CASSFGVSGELFF
v_gene: TRBV11-2; j_gene: TRBJ2-5; d_gene: NA; CDR3aa: CASSLVRSGLETQYF
v_gene: TRBV4-2; j_gene: TRBJ1-5; d_gene: NA; CDR3aa: CASGAQYSNQPQHF
v_gene: TRBV10-3; j_gene: TRBJ2-2; d_gene: NA; CDR3aa: CAISYRPGELFF
v_gene: TRBV7-8; j_gene: TRBJ2-7; d_gene: TRBD1; CDR3aa: CASSLEQGVSYEQYF
v_gene: TRBV6-2/TRBV6-3; j_gene: TRBJ2-5; d_gene: TRBD2; CDR3aa: CASRAGVETQYF
v_gene: TRBV20-1; j_gene: TRBJ1-1; d_gene: NA; CDR3aa: CSARKAGLYNTEAFF
v_gene: TRBV6-5; j_gene: TRBJ1-3; d_gene: NA; CDR3aa: CASSYGRLSGNTIYF
v_gene: TRBV20-1; j_gene: TRBJ1-5; d_gene: NA; CDR3aa: CSARAEGLGNQPQHF
v_gene: TRBV10-1; j_gene: TRBJ2-3; d_gene: NA; CDR3aa: CASSSAGTPNADTQYF
v_gene: TRBV12-3/TRBV12-4; j_gene: TRBJ1-4; d_gene: NA; CDR3aa: CASNAVGEKLFF
v_gene: TRBV19; j_gene: TRBJ1-5; d_gene: NA; CDR3aa: CASSSQGRFQPQHF
v_gene: TRBV20-1; j_gene: TRBJ1-6; d_gene: NA; CDR3aa: CSARWGNSPLHF
v_gene: TRBV9; j_gene: TRBJ1-6; d_gene: NA; CDR3aa: CASSVDAGNSPLHF
v_gene: TRBV25-1; j_gene: TRBJ1-1; d_gene: NA; CDR3aa: CASSLGGLTEAFF
v_gene: TRBV7-2; j_gene: TRBJ2-2; d_gene: NA; CDR3aa: CASSMGIPNTGELFF
v_gene: TRBV19; j_gene: TRBJ1-1; d_gene: NA; CDR3aa: CASSSRQTEAFF
v_gene: TRBV7-9; j_gene: TRBJ2-1; d_gene: TRBD1; CDR3aa: CASSSDRGANEQFF
v_gene: TRBV14; j_gene: TRBJ2-3; d_gene: NA; CDR3aa: CASSHNRDASTDTQYF
v_gene: TRBV20-1; j_gene: TRBJ1-2; d_gene: NA; CDR3aa: CSAGASGAYGYTF
v_gene: TRBV12-3/TRBV12-4; j_gene: TRBJ2-2; d_gene: NA; CDR3aa: CASLAGYTGELFF
v_gene: TRBV4-3; j_gene: TRBJ2-7; d_gene: NA; CDR3aa: CASSQDRMEGTEQYF
v_gene: TRBV7-2; j_gene: TRBJ2-1; d_gene: TRBD2; CDR3aa: CASSPGTSPLSDEQFF
v_gene: TRBV6-2/TRBV6-3; j_gene: TRBJ2-7; d_gene: TRBD2; CDR3aa: CASSYSIERLAGGRQEQYF
v_gene: TRBV6-1; j_gene: TRBJ1-1; d_gene: NA; CDR3aa: CASGRIEAFF
v_gene: TRBV6-1; j_gene: TRBJ2-6; d_gene: NA; CDR3aa: CASRRALSGANVLTF
v_gene: TRBV24-1; j_gene: TRBJ1-2; d_gene: TRBD1; CDR3aa: CATSAGDRAGYGYTF
v_gene: TRBV18; j_gene: TRBJ1-1; d_gene: TRBD1; CDR3aa: CASSPPGQGADGNTEAFF
v_gene: TRBV12-3/TRBV12-4; j_gene: TRBJ1-3; d_gene: NA; CDR3aa: CASSLQWQGAGNTIYF
v_gene: TRBV7-2; j_gene: TRBJ1-2; d_gene: TRBD1; CDR3aa: CASSGRQGAGNYGYTF
v_gene: TRBV12-3/TRBV12-4; j_gene: TRBJ1-2; d_gene: TRBD1; CDR3aa: CASSSRTGIHYGYTF
v_gene: TRBV10-3; j_gene: TRBJ2-5; d_gene: TRBD1; CDR3aa: CAISDTQTGKWETQYF
v_gene: TRBV20-1; j_gene: TRBJ2-2; d_gene: TRBD1; CDR3aa: CSAQQGAVGELFF
v_gene: TRBV4-3; j_gene: TRBJ2-3; d_gene: NA; CDR3aa: CASSQDTRVGFTQYF
v_gene: TRBV7-9; j_gene: TRBJ1-1; d_gene: NA; CDR3aa: CASSSRTGEAFF
v_gene: TRBV6-1; j_gene: TRBJ1-2; d_gene: TRBD1; CDR3aa: CASSESLGQGFNGYTF
v_gene: TRBV10-3; j_gene: TRBJ1-1; d_gene: NA; CDR3aa: CAISGPPLGQGPFATEAFF
v_gene: TRBV10-2; j_gene: TRBJ2-7; d_gene: NA; CDR3aa: CASLGEESYEQYF
v_gene: TRBV6-2/TRBV6-3; j_gene: TRBJ2-3; d_gene: TRBD1; CDR3aa: CASRQTGGPTDTQYF
v_gene: TRBV6-5; j_gene: TRBJ1-5; d_gene: NA; CDR3aa: CASSYSRSNQPQHF
v_gene: TRBV7-6; j_gene: TRBJ2-2; d_gene: NA; CDR3aa: CASSLVRVNTGELFF
v_gene: TRBV28; j_gene: TRBJ2-2; d_gene: NA; CDR3aa: CAGQQGTGELFF
v_gene: TRBV3-1; j_gene: TRBJ2-3; d_gene: TRBD2; CDR3aa: CTFCFFPSGRRDRTDTQYF
v_gene: TRBV7-8; j_gene: TRBJ2-4; d_gene: NA; CDR3aa: CASSPLERFPKNIQYF
v_gene: TRBV6-2/TRBV6-3; j_gene: TRBJ2-2; d_gene: TRBD2; CDR3aa: CASSYPSDWREENTGELFF
v_gene: TRBV24-1; j_gene: TRBJ2-3; d_gene: TRBD2; CDR3aa: CATCDPTRGGTTDTQYF
v_gene: TRBV11-1; j_gene: TRBJ1-1; d_gene: NA; CDR3aa: CASSLVPPRRFSNTEAFF
v_gene: TRBV7-6; j_gene: TRBJ1-2; d_gene: NA; CDR3aa: CATYREIGDGYTF
v_gene: TRBV29-1; j_gene: TRBJ1-1; d_gene: TRBD1; CDR3aa: CSAQRPGGVVTEAFF
v_gene: TRBV5-6; j_gene: TRBJ2-1; d_gene: TRBD1; CDR3aa: CASSSRDRLYNEQFF
v_gene: TRBV12-3/TRBV12-4; j_gene: TRBJ2-4; d_gene: NA; CDR3aa: CASSKTVAKNIQYF
v_gene: TRBV5-1; j_gene: TRBJ2-2; d_gene: TRBD1; CDR3aa: CASSLEGTGKTGELFF
v_gene: TRBV5-1; j_gene: TRBJ1-4; d_gene: TRBD1; CDR3aa: CASSLQGSSEKLFF
v_gene: TRBV5-1; j_gene: TRBJ1-4; d_gene: NA; CDR3aa: CATHEKLFF
v_gene: TRBV4-1; j_gene: TRBJ1-5; d_gene: TRBD1; CDR3aa: CASATGGTYSNQPQHF
v_gene: TRBV6-2/TRBV6-3; j_gene: TRBJ2-1; d_gene: TRBD2; CDR3aa: CASSPTGLAGEGSAYNEQFF
v_gene: TRBV29-1; j_gene: TRBJ2-7; d_gene: NA; CDR3aa: CSVRVLTYEQYF
v_gene: TRBV5-1; j_gene: TRBJ1-6; d_gene: NA; CDR3aa: CASSLAGRSPLHF